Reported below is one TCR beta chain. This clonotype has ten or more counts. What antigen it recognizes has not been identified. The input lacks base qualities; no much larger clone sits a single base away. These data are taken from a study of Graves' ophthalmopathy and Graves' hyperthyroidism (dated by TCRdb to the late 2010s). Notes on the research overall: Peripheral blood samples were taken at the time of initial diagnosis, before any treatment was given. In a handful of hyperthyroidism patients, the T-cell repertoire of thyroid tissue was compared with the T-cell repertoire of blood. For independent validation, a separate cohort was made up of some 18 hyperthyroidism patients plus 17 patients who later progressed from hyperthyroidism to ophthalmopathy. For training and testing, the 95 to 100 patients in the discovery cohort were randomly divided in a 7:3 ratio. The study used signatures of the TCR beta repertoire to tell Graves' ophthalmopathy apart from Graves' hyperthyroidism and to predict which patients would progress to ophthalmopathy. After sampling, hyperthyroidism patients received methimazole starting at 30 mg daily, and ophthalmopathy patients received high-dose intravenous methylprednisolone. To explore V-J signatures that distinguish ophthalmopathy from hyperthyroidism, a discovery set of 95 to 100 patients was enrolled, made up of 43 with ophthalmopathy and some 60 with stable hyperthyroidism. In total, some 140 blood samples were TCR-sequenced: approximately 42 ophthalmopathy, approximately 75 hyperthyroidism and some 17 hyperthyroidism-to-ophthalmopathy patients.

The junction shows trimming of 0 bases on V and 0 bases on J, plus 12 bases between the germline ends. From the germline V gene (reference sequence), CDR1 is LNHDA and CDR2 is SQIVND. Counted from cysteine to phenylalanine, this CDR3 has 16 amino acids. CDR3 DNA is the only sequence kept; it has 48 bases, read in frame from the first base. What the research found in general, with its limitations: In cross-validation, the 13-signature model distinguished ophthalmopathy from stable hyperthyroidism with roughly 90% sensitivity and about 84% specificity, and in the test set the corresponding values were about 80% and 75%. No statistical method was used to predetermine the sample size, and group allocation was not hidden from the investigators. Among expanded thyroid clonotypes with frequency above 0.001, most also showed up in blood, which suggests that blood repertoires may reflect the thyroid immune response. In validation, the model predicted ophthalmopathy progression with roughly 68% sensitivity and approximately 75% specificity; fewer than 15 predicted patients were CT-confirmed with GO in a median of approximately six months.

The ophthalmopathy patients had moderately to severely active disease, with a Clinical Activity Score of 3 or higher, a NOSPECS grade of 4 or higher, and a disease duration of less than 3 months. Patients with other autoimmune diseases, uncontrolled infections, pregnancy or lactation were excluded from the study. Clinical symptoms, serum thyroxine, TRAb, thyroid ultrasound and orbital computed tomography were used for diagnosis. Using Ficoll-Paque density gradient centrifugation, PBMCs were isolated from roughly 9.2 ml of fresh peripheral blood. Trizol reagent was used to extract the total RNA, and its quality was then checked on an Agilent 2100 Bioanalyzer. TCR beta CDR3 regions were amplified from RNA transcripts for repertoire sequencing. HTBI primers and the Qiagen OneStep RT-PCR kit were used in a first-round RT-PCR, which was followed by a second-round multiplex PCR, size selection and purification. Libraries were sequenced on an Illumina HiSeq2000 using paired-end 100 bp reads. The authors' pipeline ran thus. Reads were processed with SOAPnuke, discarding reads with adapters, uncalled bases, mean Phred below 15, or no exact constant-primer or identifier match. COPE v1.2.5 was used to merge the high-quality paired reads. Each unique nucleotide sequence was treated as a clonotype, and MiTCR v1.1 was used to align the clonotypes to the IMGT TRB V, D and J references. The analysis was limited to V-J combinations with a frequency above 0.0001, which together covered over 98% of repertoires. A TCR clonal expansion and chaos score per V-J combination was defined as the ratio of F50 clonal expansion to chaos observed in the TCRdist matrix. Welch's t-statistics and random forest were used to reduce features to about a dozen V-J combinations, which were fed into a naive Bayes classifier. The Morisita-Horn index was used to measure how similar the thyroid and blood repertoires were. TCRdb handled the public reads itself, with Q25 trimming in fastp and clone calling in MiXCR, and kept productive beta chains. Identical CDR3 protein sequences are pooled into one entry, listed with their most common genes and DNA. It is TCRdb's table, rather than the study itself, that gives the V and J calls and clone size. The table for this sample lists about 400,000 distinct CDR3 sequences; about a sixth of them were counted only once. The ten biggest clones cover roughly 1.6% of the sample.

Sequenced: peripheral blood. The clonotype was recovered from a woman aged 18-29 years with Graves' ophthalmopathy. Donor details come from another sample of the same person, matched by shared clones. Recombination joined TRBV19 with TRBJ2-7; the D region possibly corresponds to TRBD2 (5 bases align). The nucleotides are TGTGCCAGTAGTATAGACCCGACGGGGAGCTCCTACGAGCAGTACTTC. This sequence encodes CASSIDPTGSSYEQYF.